This note documents a single TCR beta chain sequence. CDR1 is MNHEY and CDR2 is SVGAGI in the germline V gene. The CDR3 totals 11 residues. The ends were cut back, 9 bases at V and 7 bases at J, with 10 bases in the middle. The sample is drawn from a study of T cell changes during pregnancy in multiple sclerosis. Some clones are missing from TCRdb's copy, which holds only in-frame ones; the method was immunoSEQ multiplex PCR. The data show 40,000 to 60,000 clones, with 94% seen just once and around 0.48% held by the top ten. The sample consisted of CD4+ T cells from peripheral blood mononuclear cells, taken in the first trimester of pregnancy. The chain recombines TRBV6-5 with TRBJ1-5; possible D gene TRBD1, 5 bases. The TCR was taken from a female donor with multiple sclerosis, enrolled in a pregnancy study. CDR3 amino acids: CASHRGQPQHF. CDR3 nucleotides: TGTGCCAGTCATAGGGGACAGCCCCAGCATTTT.